This T cell receptor beta chain was obtained from a study of shared clonotypes between healthy human individuals. Study details: CD8 memory received one plate per donor, CD8 naive two, CD4 memory three and CD4 naive three.

Naive CD8 cells comprised CD45RO-negative, CCR7-positively selected cells, excluding terminally differentiated effector memory CD45RA+ cells. Per the germline V gene, CDR1 is LGHNA and CDR2 is YSLEER. Trimming left V 1 base short and J 8 bases short, with 20 bases between. The CDR3 covers 16 residues. TCRdb keeps only in-frame clones here, not all; method: immunoSEQ multiplex PCR. The data contain 1.5 million to 2.5 million clones, about 95% of them singletons. The chain uses TRBV4-3 and TRBJ1-2; D perhaps matches TRBD1 (6 bases). The receptor was derived from a man aged 18 to 30 in good health. The sequenced material came from naive CD8+ T cells sorted from blood. CDR3 residues: CASSQGVRTGAAGYTF. The CDR3 nucleotides read TGCGCCAGCAGCCAAGGAGTCCGGACGGGGGCGGCGGGCTACACCTTC.